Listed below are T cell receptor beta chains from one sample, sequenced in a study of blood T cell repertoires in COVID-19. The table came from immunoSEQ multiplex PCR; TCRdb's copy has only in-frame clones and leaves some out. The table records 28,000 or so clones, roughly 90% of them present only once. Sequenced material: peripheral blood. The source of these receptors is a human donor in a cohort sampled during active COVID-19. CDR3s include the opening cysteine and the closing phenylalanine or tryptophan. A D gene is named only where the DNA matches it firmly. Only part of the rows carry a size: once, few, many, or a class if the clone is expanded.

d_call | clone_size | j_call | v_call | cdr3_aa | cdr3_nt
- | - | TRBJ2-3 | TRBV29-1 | CSVVTVGDTQYF | TGCAGCGTTGTAACAGTGGGTGATACGCAGTATTTT
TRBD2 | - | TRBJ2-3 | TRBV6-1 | CASSAFFPGGGAIDTQYF | TGTGCCAGCAGTGCCTTTTTCCCGGGCGGGGGGGCAATAGATACGCAGTATTTT
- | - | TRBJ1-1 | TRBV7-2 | CASSPGQYLGTEAFF | TGTGCCAGCAGCCCCGGACAGTACCTAGGCACTGAAGCTTTCTTT
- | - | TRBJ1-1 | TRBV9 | CASSVLGLMNTEAFF | TGTGCCAGCAGCGTACTGGGACTGATGAACACTGAAGCTTTCTTT
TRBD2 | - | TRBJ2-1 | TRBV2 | CASSDGSGGSPPNEQFF | TGTGCCAGCAGTGATGGTAGCGGGGGGTCCCCCCCCAATGAGCAGTTCTTC
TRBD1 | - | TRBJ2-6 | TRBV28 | CASSSQGAGANVLTF | TGTGCCAGCAGTTCTCAGGGGGCTGGGGCCAACGTCCTGACTTTC
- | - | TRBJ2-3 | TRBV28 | CASSTGRSDTQYF | TGTGCCAGCAGTACGGGTCGATCAGATACGCAGTATTTT
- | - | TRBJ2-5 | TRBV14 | CASSQGYTMPETQYF | TGTGCCAGCAGCCAAGGGTACACGATGCCGGAGACCCAGTACTTC
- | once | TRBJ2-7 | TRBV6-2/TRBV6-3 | CASSDPPQTYEQYF | TGTGCCAGCAGTGATCCGCCGCAGACCTACGAGCAGTACTTC
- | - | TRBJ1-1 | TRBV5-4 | CASSLAQGGAEAFF | TGTGCCAGCAGCTTGGCCCAGGGAGGGGCTGAAGCTTTCTTT
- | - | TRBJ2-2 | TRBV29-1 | CSVAGVANTGELFF | TGCAGCGTTGCGGGGGTCGCGAACACCGGGGAGCTGTTTTTT
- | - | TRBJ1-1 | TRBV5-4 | CASSLDRGAGAEAFF | TGTGCCAGCAGCTTGGACCGGGGGGCTGGGGCTGAAGCTTTCTTT
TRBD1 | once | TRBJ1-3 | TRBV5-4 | CASSSGDRARAGNTIYF | TGTGCCAGCAGCTCCGGGGACAGGGCAAGGGCTGGAAACACCATATATTTT
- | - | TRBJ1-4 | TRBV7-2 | CASSPKRGVNEKLFF | TGTGCCAGCAGCCCCAAACGCGGGGTTAATGAAAAACTGTTTTTT
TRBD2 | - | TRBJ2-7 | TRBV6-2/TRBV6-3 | CASSYRTSGRAEQYF | TGTGCCAGCAGTTACAGGACTAGCGGGAGAGCCGAGCAGTACTTC
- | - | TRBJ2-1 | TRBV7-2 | CASSLDSNSPEQFF | TGTGCCAGCAGCTTAGACTCTAACTCCCCCGAGCAGTTCTTC
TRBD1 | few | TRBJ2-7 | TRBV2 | CASSVRDRGRSYEQYF | TGTGCCAGCAGTGTGAGGGACAGAGGTCGGTCCTACGAGCAGTACTTC
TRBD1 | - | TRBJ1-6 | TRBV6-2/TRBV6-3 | CASSHTEGQGNWNSPLHF | TGTGCCAGCAGCCATACTGAGGGACAGGGGAATTGGAATTCACCCCTCCACTTT
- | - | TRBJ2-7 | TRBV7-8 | CASSRARDTSYEQYF | TGTGCCAGCAGCCGAGCACGGGACACCTCCTACGAGCAGTACTTC
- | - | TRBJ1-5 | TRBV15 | CATSSLGGPQHF | TGTGCCACCAGCAGCCTAGGGGGGCCCCAGCATTTT
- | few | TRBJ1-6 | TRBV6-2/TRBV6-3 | CASSYTRKTLHF | TGTGCCAGCAGTTACACGAGGAAAACCCTCCACTTT
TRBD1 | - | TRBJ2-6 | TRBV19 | CASSTGQGATGANVLTF | TGTGCCAGTAGTACAGGACAGGGGGCTACTGGGGCCAACGTCCTGACTTTC
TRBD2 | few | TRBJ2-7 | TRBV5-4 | CASSPLGGRDEQYF | TGTGCCAGCAGCCCCCTGGGCGGGAGGGACGAGCAGTACTTC
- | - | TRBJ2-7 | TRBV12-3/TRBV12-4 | CASRIGHNYEQYF | TGTGCCAGCAGAATAGGACATAACTACGAGCAGTACTTC
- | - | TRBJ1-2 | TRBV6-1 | CASSEGGMTNYGYTF | TGTGCCAGCAGTGAAGGCGGGATGACTAACTATGGCTACACCTTC
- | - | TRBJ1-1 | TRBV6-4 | CASTPGGANTEAFF | TGTGCCAGCACCCCCGGGGGGGCGAACACTGAAGCTTTCTTT
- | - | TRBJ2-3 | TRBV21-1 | CASSKVPSGSGADTQYF | TGTGCCAGCAGCAAAGTACCTAGCGGGAGTGGTGCAGATACGCAGTATTTT
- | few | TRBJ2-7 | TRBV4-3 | CASSQDAGFYEQYF | TGCGCCAGCAGCCAAGACGCAGGATTCTACGAGCAGTACTTC
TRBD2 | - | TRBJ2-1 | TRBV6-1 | CASSEFDSGITYNEQFF | TGTGCCAGCAGTGAATTTGACAGCGGGATTACCTACAATGAGCAGTTCTTC
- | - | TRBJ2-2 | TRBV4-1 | CASSQTQAGAANTGELFF | TGCGCCAGCAGCCAAACGCAGGCAGGGGCCGCGAACACCGGGGAGCTGTTTTTT
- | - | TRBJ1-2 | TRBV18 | CASSSWGPPADYGYTF | TGTGCCAGCTCATCCTGGGGCCCACCGGCGGACTATGGCTACACCTTC
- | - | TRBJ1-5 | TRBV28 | CASNPGIASNQPQHF | TGTGCCAGCAATCCCGGGATAGCTAGCAATCAGCCCCAGCATTTT
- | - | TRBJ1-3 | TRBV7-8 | CASSLANTGTGNTIYF | TGTGCCAGCAGCTTAGCCAATACAGGGACTGGAAACACCATATATTTT
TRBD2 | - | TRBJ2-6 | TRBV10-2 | CASRLETSGALSGANVLTF | TGCGCCAGCCGACTAGAGACTAGCGGAGCCCTCTCTGGGGCCAACGTCCTGACTTTC
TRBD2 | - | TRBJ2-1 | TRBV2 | CASSTTSGRAVEQFF | TGTGCCAGCAGTACAACTAGCGGGAGGGCCGTAGAGCAGTTCTTC
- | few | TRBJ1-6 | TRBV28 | CASSLTTGNSPLHF | TGTGCCAGCAGTTTAACAACAGGAAATTCACCCCTCCACTTT
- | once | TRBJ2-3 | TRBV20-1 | CTHRGCTQYF | TGCACTCATCGGGGTTGTACGCAGTATTTT
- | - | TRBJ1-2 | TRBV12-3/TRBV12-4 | CASSLEGYGYTF | TGTGCCAGCAGTTTGGAGGGGTATGGCTACACCTTC
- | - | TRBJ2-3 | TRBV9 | CASSVRAAGSSDTQYF | TGTGCCAGCAGCGTGAGGGCAGCTGGGTCTTCAGATACGCAGTATTTT
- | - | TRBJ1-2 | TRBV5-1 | CASSFNPDGDYGYTF | TGCGCCAGCAGCTTTAATCCCGACGGGGATTATGGCTACACCTTC
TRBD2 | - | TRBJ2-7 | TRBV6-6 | CASSPRSGSVPYEQYF | TGTGCCAGCAGTCCGCGGAGCGGGAGTGTCCCCTACGAGCAGTACTTC
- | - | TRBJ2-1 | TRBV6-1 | CASSEDRRRNFF | TGTGCCAGCAGTGAAGATCGGCGGAGAAATTTCTTC
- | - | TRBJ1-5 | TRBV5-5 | CASSLMGDQPQHF | TGTGCCAGCAGCTTGATGGGAGATCAGCCCCAGCATTTT
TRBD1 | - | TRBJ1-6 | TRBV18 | CASSLTGESYNSPLHF | TGTGCCAGCTCACTTACAGGGGAGTCCTATAATTCACCCCTCCACTTT
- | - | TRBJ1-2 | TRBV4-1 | CASSQDTGSGYGYTF | TGCGCCAGCAGCCAAGATACCGGTAGCGGCTATGGCTACACCTTC
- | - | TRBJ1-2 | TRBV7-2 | CASSFRPGANYGYTF | TGTGCCAGCAGCTTCCGACCTGGGGCCAACTATGGCTACACCTTC
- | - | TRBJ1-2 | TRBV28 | CASISGGERGYTF | TGTGCCAGCATCTCGGGGGGCGAAAGGGGCTACACCTTC
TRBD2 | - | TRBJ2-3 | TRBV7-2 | CASSGRGGAADTQYF | TGTGCCAGCAGCGGCCGCGGGGGGGCCGCAGATACGCAGTATTTT
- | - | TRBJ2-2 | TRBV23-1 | CASSRALSGDGELFF | TGCGCCAGCAGTCGGGCTCTATCTGGTGACGGGGAGCTGTTTTTT
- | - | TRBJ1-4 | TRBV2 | CASREDHEKLFF | TGTGCCAGCAGGGAGGACCATGAAAAACTGTTTTTT
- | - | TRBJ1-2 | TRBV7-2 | CASSKEPGVGGYTF | TGTGCCAGCAGCAAGGAGCCCGGGGTTGGTGGCTACACCTTC
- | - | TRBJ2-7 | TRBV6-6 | CASSYNRMGTEQYF | TGTGCCAGCAGTTACAATAGGATGGGCACCGAGCAGTACTTC
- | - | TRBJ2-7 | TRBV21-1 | CASSNYLSTSGYEQYF | TGTGCCAGCAGCAACTACCTCTCGACTAGCGGCTACGAGCAGTACTTC
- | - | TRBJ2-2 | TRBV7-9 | CASTLTGELFF | TGTGCCAGCACCCTCACCGGGGAGCTGTTTTTT